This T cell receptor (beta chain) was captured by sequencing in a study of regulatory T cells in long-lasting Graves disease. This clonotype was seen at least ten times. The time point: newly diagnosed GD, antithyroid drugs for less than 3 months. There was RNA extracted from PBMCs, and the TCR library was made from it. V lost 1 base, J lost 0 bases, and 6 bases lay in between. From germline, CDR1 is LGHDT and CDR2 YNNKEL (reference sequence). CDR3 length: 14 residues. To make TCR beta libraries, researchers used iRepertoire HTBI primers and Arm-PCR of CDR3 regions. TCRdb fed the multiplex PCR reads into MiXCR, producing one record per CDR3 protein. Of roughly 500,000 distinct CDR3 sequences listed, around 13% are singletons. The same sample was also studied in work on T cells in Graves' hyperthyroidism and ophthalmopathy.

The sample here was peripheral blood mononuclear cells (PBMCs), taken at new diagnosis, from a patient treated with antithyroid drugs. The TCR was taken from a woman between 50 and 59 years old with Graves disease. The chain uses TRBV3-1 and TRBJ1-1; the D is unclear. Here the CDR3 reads CASSQAGLNTEAFF. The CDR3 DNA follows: TGTGCCAGCAGCCAAGCGGGGTTGAACACTGAAGCTTTCTTT. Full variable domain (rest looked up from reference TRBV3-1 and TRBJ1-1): DTAVSQTPKYLVTQMGNDKSIKCEQNLGHDTMYWYKQDSKKFLKIMFSYNNKELIINETVPNRFSPKSPDKAHLNLHINSLELGDSAVYFCASSQAGLNTEAFFGQGTRLTVV.